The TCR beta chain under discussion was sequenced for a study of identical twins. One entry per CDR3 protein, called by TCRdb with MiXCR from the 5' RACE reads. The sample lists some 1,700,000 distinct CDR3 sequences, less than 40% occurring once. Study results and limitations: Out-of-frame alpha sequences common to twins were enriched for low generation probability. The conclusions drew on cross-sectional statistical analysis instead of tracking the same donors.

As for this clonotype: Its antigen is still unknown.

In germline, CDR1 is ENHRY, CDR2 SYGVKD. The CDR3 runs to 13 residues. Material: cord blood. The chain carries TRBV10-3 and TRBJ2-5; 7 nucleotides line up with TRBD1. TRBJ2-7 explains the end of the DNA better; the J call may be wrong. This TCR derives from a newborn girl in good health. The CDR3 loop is CAISELTGAEQYF. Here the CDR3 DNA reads TGTGCCATCAGTGAGTTAACAGGGGCCGAGCAGTACTTC.